Below are 7 T cell receptor beta chains sequenced from a single sample in a study of beta chain features in type 1 diabetes. Isolated RNA was reverse transcribed in full, so expressed TCRB transcripts were sequenced. Only in-frame clones appear in the TCRdb table, and some are missing; sequencing was by immunoSEQ multiplex PCR. The sample gives about 320,000 clones, around 15% of which show up once; under 8.5% is in the top ten. Sequenced sample: central memory CD4+ T cells from blood. These receptors were taken from a man aged 30 to 45 in good health.

V usage is TRBV6-5 and J usage is TRBJ2-7, with a tentative D call TRBD1 (5 bases). V shed 5 bases and J shed 3 bases, with 17 bases lying between them. The CDR3 runs to 15 residues. Per germline, CDR1 MNHEY and CDR2 SVGAGI. For the CDR3, the DNA is TGTGCCAGCAGTCTTAGTCTCGACAGTCGCTACGAGCAGTACTTC. Translated, it gives CASSLSLDSRYEQYF.

This chain joins TRBV2 and TRBJ2-3, with 12 bases identical to TRBD2. CDR1 and CDR2 from the germline V gene are SNHLY and FYNNEI. After removal of 8 bases from V and 1 base from J, the junction contained 4 bases not matched to a gene. The CDR3 is made up of 15 amino acids. The CDR3, as DNA: TGTGCCAGCGCACGACTAGCGGGAGGCACAGATACGCAGTATTTT. Amino acids: CASARLAGGTDTQYF. Drawing the rest from reference TRBV2 and TRBJ2-3, the complete variable domain is EPEVTQTPSHQVTQMGQEVILRCVPISNHLYFYWYRQILGQKVEFLVSFYNNEISEKSEIFDDQFSVERPDGSNFTLKIRSTKLEDSAMYFCASARLAGGTDTQYFGPGTRLTVL.

This clone has a handful of counts. The chain has TRBV6-1 and TRBJ2-3; TRBD2 aligns across 7 bases. This CDR3 is built from 12 residues. Per germline, CDR1 MNHNS and CDR2 SASEGT. The trim removed 11 bases at V and 1 base at J, leaving 3 bases unmatched. The DNA for the CDR3 is TGTGCCGGACGGGGGGGCACAGATACGCAGTATTTT. Protein: CAGRGGTDTQYF.

The genes are TRBV5-6 and TRBJ1-3; D might be TRBD1 (5 bases). There are 14 residues in the CDR3. CDR1 and CDR2 from the germline V gene are SGHDT and YYEEEE. V lost 5 bases and J lost 4, with 13 bases in between. CDR3 protein: CASSRAAGGNTIYF. The CDR3, as DNA: TGTGCCAGCAGTCGGGCGGCAGGGGGAAACACCATATATTTT.

The sample holds a few counts of this clone. The chain joins TRBV29-1 to TRBJ2-7; D may be TRBD2 (6 bases). The CDR3 covers 13 residues. Germline-derived CDR1 and CDR2 are SQVTM and ANQGSEA. V was cut by 3 bases and J by 6 bases, with 15 bases left in between. The CDR3 loop reads CSVDERGTREQYF. The DNA for the CDR3 is TGCAGCGTTGACGAGCGAGGGACTCGCGAGCAGTACTTC.

This chain links TRBV5-1 with TRBJ2-1; D gene uncertain. Germline CDR1 reads SGHRS; CDR2 reads YFSETQ. With 0 bases removed from V and 9 bases from J, the gap between germline ends came to 13 bases. The CDR3 is 14 residues long. As DNA, the CDR3 is TGCGCCAGCAGCTTGGTTGAACCGACCGGTGAGCAGTTCTTC. This sequence encodes CASSLVEPTGEQFF.

V is TRBV2 and J is TRBJ2-5; 9 bases are a match to TRBD1. Germline V gene lookup returns CDR1 SNHLY and CDR2 FYNNEI. The CDR3 extends over 15 amino acids. The trim removed 2 bases at V and 7 bases at J, leaving 8 bases unmatched. CDR3 nucleotide sequence: TGTGCCAGCAGTGAAAGGGGACAGGGAGAGGGGACCCAGTACTTC. It translates to CASSERGQGEGTQYF.